Listed here are 18 T cell receptor beta chains from one sample, sequenced in a study of cytomegalovirus exposure and HLA in healthy donors. PCR was performed using 60 Vbeta and 13 Jbeta primers. Data came from immunoSEQ multiplex PCR; TCRdb stores just in-frame clones and leaves some out. The data contain 100,000 to 150,000 clones, around 8.5% of them seen just once; the ten biggest clones take up 5.5%. Sequences were obtained from PBMCs. The receptors were gathered from a man between 35 and 55 years old in good health and CMV-seronegative.

V is TRBV4-3 and J is TRBJ1-4; D perhaps matches TRBD1 (5 bases). The V and J ends lost 4 bases and 6 bases respectively, with 15 bases between them. There are 15 residues in the CDR3. Germline V gives CDR1 LGHNA, CDR2 YSLEER. The CDR3 protein is CASSLRRGGYEKLFF. CDR3 DNA: TGCGCCAGCAGCCTTAGACGGGGGGGTTATGAAAAACTGTTTTTT.

The V and J genes are TRBV6-5 and TRBJ2-7; D not resolved. The CDR3 loop spans 14 amino acids. CDR1 is MNHEY and CDR2 is SVGAGI in the germline V gene. Trimming pared 2 bases from V and 3 bases from J, leaving 11 bases between. The CDR3 is CASSYRAHGYEQYF. The CDR3 nucleotides are TGTGCCAGCAGTTACCGCGCTCACGGCTACGAGCAGTACTTC.

The V call is TRBV6-6, the J call TRBJ1-2; 8 positions match TRBD1. V lost 6 bases to trimming and J lost 5 bases; unmatched junction nucleotides: 14. The CDR3 length is 16 residues. In germline, CDR1 is MNHNY, CDR2 SVGAGI (reference sequence). This chain's CDR3 is CASSLESDRAGYGYTF. CDR3 sequence (DNA): TGTGCCAGCAGCCTTGAATCGGACAGGGCAGGTTATGGCTACACCTTC.

In nucleotides, the CDR3 is TGTGCCAGCAGCCCCAGGGCCGGGGAGCTGTTTTTT. The encoded protein is CASSPRAGELFF. This chain links TRBV5-6 with TRBJ2-2, with D possibly being TRBD1 (5 bases). The CDR3 sequence is 12 residues long. Germline V gene data show CDR1 as SGHDT and CDR2 as YYEEEE. V was clipped by 4 bases and J by 6 bases, with 7 bases between them.

This clone has a handful of counts. The genes are TRBV5-4 and TRBJ1-1, with TRBD1 as a possible D gene (5 bases). Trimming took 4 bases from V and 0 from J, leaving 22 bases between them. Germline loops: CDR1 SGHNT, CDR2 YYREEE (reference sequence). This CDR3 is built from 18 residues. The CDR3 DNA follows: TGTGCCAGCAGCCCTGTCAGGGCTCGAGTTGGGATGAACACTGAAGCTTTCTTT. Encoded protein: CASSPVRARVGMNTEAFF.

The chain has TRBV2 and TRBJ2-1; a weak D match, TRBD2 (6 bases). The CDR3 sequence is 13 residues long. Trimming took off 4 bases at V and 4 bases at J, with 8 bases between the two ends. CDR1 SNHLY and CDR2 FYNNEI come from the germline V gene. CDR3 residues: CASSGGTYNEQFF. The CDR3 DNA reads as TGTGCCAGCAGTGGTGGGACTTACAATGAGCAGTTCTTC. The variable domain in full, completed from reference TRBV2 and TRBJ2-1, reads EPEVTQTPSHQVTQMGQEVILRCVPISNHLYFYWYRQILGQKVEFLVSFYNNEISEKSEIFDDQFSVERPDGSNFTLKIRSTKLEDSAMYFCASSGGTYNEQFFGPGTRLTVL.

This clone has only a few counts. The chain combines TRBV9 with TRBJ2-5; 7 bases agree with TRBD1. Germline-derived CDR1 and CDR2 are SGDLS and YYNGEE. The CDR3 sequence is 15 residues long. With 3 bases clipped from V and 4 bases from J, the junction kept 9 bases outside the gene matches. The CDR3 reads CASSERQGLVETQYF. The CDR3 bases are TGTGCCAGCAGCGAGAGACAGGGTCTGGTAGAGACCCAGTACTTC. Full variable domain (outside the CDR3, taken from reference TRBV9 and TRBJ2-5): DSGVTQTPKHLITATGQRVTLRCSPRSGDLSVYWYQQSLDQGLQFLIQYYNGEERAKGNILERFSAQQFPDLHSELNLSSLELGDSALYFCASSERQGLVETQYFGPGTRLLVL.

The rearrangement uses TRBV4-2 and TRBJ2-4; tentatively, D is TRBD2 (6 bases). The CDR3 is 17 amino acids. Germline CDR1 reads LGHNA; CDR2 reads YNFKEQ. V gave up 0 bases and J gave up 6 bases, with 18 bases separating them. CDR3 sequence reads: CASSQEVVGGAGNIQYF. Here the CDR3 DNA reads TGTGCCAGCAGCCAAGAAGTGGTCGGCGGGGCCGGAAACATTCAGTACTTC.

The rearrangement uses TRBV29-1 and TRBJ2-3; 7 bases align to TRBD1. Trimming at V came to 6 bases and at J to 3 bases, leaving 6 bases not matched to a gene. The length of the CDR3 is 13 residues. From germline, CDR1 is SQVTM and CDR2 ANQGSEA. The CDR3, as DNA: TGCAGCGTCGACAGGGTGGGGACAGATACGCAGTATTTT. Protein sequence: CSVDRVGTDTQYF.

This clone has a handful of counts. The chain uses TRBV4-1 and TRBJ2-7; TRBD2 matches at 11 bases. The CDR3 has 16 residues. Germline-derived CDR1 and CDR2 are MGHRA and YSYEKL. Trimming took 0 bases from V and 3 from J; bases not matched to a gene: 4. The CDR3 loop is CASSQDSLAGGYEQYF. The DNA of the CDR3 is TGCGCCAGCAGCCAAGATAGCCTAGCGGGGGGCTACGAGCAGTACTTC.

The gene calls are TRBV10-3 and TRBJ2-2, with 10 nucleotides matching TRBD1. Germline CDR1 is ENHRY and CDR2 is SYGVKD. This CDR3 is 15 amino acids long. J gave up 4 bases and V 4 bases, and 3 bases lay outside the gene matches. The CDR3 bases are TGTGCCATCAGTGGGACAGGGGGGAGCACCGGGGAGCTGTTTTTT. Amino acid sequence: CAISGTGGSTGELFF.

The chain has TRBV30 and TRBJ2-1; D may be TRBD2 (5 bases). The CDR3 contains 13 residues. The V gene lost 3 bases and the J gene lost 6 bases, with 12 bases spanning the gap. CDR1 is GTSNPN and CDR2 is SVGIG in the germline V gene (reference sequence). The CDR3 is CAWSPGVANEQFF. CDR3 DNA: TGTGCCTGGAGCCCCGGGGTAGCCAATGAGCAGTTCTTC.

The chain uses TRBV7-8 and TRBJ1-4, with a weak D call TRBD1 (6 bases). This CDR3 is built from 14 residues. CDR1 is SGHVS and CDR2 is FQNEAQ in the germline V gene. V lost 5 bases and J lost 8, with 15 bases in between. The chain's CDR3 is CASSLGGLGEKLFF. CDR3 DNA sequence: TGTGCCAGCAGCCTGGGGGGGCTTGGGGAAAAACTGTTTTTT. The full variable domain, with the rest looked up from reference TRBV7-8 and TRBJ1-4, is GAGVSQSPRYKVAKRGQDVALRCDPISGHVSLFWYQQALGQGPEFLTYFQNEAQLDKSGLPSDRFFAERPEGSVSTLKIQRTQQEDSAVYLCASSLGGLGEKLFFGSGTQLSVL.

This clone was seen more than once but under ten times. The J gene is TRBJ2-6, the V gene TRBV13; D remains unclear. The CDR3 spans 15 residues. Germline assignment: CDR1 PRHDT and CDR2 FYEKMQ (reference sequence). V gave up 5 bases and J gave up 0 bases, with 8 bases separating them. CDR3: CASSDFSSGANVLTF. The CDR3 coding sequence is TGTGCCAGCAGCGACTTTTCCTCTGGGGCCAACGTCCTGACTTTC.

This clone has more than one count but fewer than ten. This rearrangement joins TRBV2 to TRBJ2-7; 9 positions match TRBD2. V dropped 2 bases and J dropped 0; count of bases not matched to a gene: 2. The CDR3 is 15 residues long. Germline V gene data show CDR1 as SNHLY and CDR2 as FYNNEI. CDR3 sequence reads: CASSESGGPSYEQYF. The CDR3 region has the DNA TGTGCCAGCAGTGAAAGCGGGGGGCCCTCCTACGAGCAGTACTTC.

This CDR3 is CASSGGGRTGELFF. DNA of the CDR3: TGCGCCAGCAGCGGCGGGGGCAGGACCGGGGAGCTGTTTTTT. The J gene is TRBJ2-2, the V gene TRBV5-1, with D possibly being TRBD2 (7 bases). The CDR3 is made up of 14 amino acids. Per the germline V gene, CDR1 is SGHRS and CDR2 is YFSETQ. The V end was cut by 4 bases, the J end by 5 bases, with 12 bases between. Based on the CDR3 plus reference TRBV5-1 and TRBJ2-2, the full variable domain is KAGVTQTPRYLIKTRGQQVTLSCSPISGHRSVSWYQQTPGQGLQFLFEYFSETQRNKGNFPGRFSGRQFSNSRSEMNVSTLELGDSALYLCASSGGGRTGELFFGEGSRLTVL.

On this clone itself: Germline is not matched at one junction end, which may reflect a read error. Other DNA sequences in the same sample also yield this CDR3. The chain employs TRBV5-1 and TRBJ1-5; D might be TRBD1 (5 bases). The length of the CDR3 is 15 residues. CDR1 is SGHRS, CDR2 YFSETQ, per germline. Here the CDR3 reads CASSSGGTDNQPQHF. In DNA form, the CDR3 reads TGCGCCAGCAGCAGTGGGGGGACTGACAATCAGCCCCAACATTTT.

This clone was seen a few times. The rearrangement links TRBV2 to TRBJ2-7; possible D gene TRBD1, 5 bases. Deletions cut 6 bases from V and 3 bases from J, with 18 bases between. From germline, CDR1 is SNHLY and CDR2 FYNNEI. This CDR3 region has 15 residues. Written as DNA, the CDR3 is TGTGCCAGCAGCCAAGGGCAGGTGGGGCTCTACGAGCAGTACTTC. Translating it yields CASSQGQVGLYEQYF.